A single sample gave rise to the 3 T cell receptor beta chains below, sequenced in a study of T cell responses to AZD1222 COVID-19 vaccine (dated by TCRdb to the early 2020s). Receptor amplification or capture employed the immunoSEQ multiplex PCR assay. TCRdb limited this immuneACCESS table to in-frame rearrangements with V and J called. A share of clones is missing; checked studies link under half to unresolved V genes, and the rest is unexplained. The sample profile shows 100,000 or so clones; more than 90% of them were found once. The top ten constitute about 2.2% of the sample. The sample's time point label, decoded: baseline before first vaccination. This sample comprised peripheral blood, obtained on day 0 of AZD1222 vaccination. The receptors shown here come from an adult in good health.

The V gene is TRBV18, the J gene TRBJ2-2; 8 positions match TRBD1. The ends lost 2 bases at V and 5 bases at J; junction bases unmatched: 7. Germline values: CDR1 KGHSH, CDR2 LQKENI. This CDR3 has 16 amino acids. CDR3 DNA sequence: TGTGCCAGCTCACCAGTCGACAGGGGAAGAACCGGGGAGCTGTTTTTT. This sequence encodes CASSPVDRGRTGELFF.

This clone is a singleton in its sample. V and J are TRBV7-8 and TRBJ2-7, with D tentatively TRBD2 (7 bases). This CDR3 region has 17 residues. The V gene's germline CDR1 is SGHVS and CDR2 FQNEAQ. The V gene lost 5 bases and the J gene lost 3 bases, with 23 bases spanning the gap. CDR3 residues: CASSPAGVAEGVYEQYF. In DNA form, the CDR3 reads TGTGCCAGCAGCCCCGCGGGGGTAGCGGAGGGGGTCTACGAGCAGTACTTC.

The chain employs TRBV7-9 and TRBJ1-1, with 12 bases fitting TRBD1. V trimming: 5 bases; J trimming: 4 bases; junction bases outside the gene matches: 5. The CDR3 runs to 15 residues. The V gene's germline CDR1 is SEHNR and CDR2 FQNEAQ (reference sequence). CDR3 region: CASSHRDRGPTEAFF. The CDR3 DNA is TGTGCCAGCAGCCACCGGGACAGGGGGCCCACTGAAGCTTTCTTT.